The next 26 T cell receptor beta chains were all read from a single sample in a study of T cells in Graves' hyperthyroidism and ophthalmopathy. Authors of the study amplified TCR beta CDR3 regions from RNA transcripts. The study used the HTBI primer set for a first-round RT-PCR of the TCR CDR3. MiXCR was run by TCRdb on the multiplex PCR reads, yielding one entry per CDR3 protein. The sample shows around 600,000 distinct CDR3 sequences, about 45% of them seen only once. Sample: peripheral blood or thyroid tissue (not recorded which). Every receptor here comes from an adult man with Graves' disease, either hyperthyroidism or ophthalmopathy (not recorded which).

This clonotype was seen just once. The chain recombines TRBV29-1 with TRBJ1-1; 9 bases are shared with TRBD1. This CDR3 comprises 12 residues. J lost 11 bases, V lost 8 bases, and 12 bases had no gene match. The germline gives CDR1 SQVTM, CDR2 ANQGSEA. CDR3 protein: CSSLGQGGIAFF. CDR3 sequence (DNA): TGCAGCAGTTTGGGACAGGGAGGCATTGCTTTCTTT.

This clonotype has ten or more counts. The chain employs TRBV20-1 and TRBJ1-1, with D possibly being TRBD1 (5 bases). V lost 5 bases to trimming and J lost 1 base, with 11 bases between them. CDR3 length: 13 residues. Germline V CDR1 and CDR2: DFQATT, SNEGSKA (reference sequence). The CDR3 coding sequence is TGCAGTGCTCCTAACACAGGGAACACTGAAGCTTTCTTT. Translating it yields CSAPNTGNTEAFF.

The gene calls are TRBV7-8 and TRBJ1-3; 8 positions agree with TRBD1. CDR1 is SGHVS and CDR2 is FQNEAQ in the germline V gene. The J segment lost 2 bases and the V segment lost 4 bases, leaving 7 bases of the junction unmatched. The CDR3 extends over 16 amino acids. CDR3: CASSSRQGTTGNTIYF. DNA of the CDR3: TGTGCCAGCAGCTCCCGACAGGGGACGACTGGAAACACCATATATTTT. The full variable domain, rest sourced from reference TRBV7-8 and TRBJ1-3, is GAGVSQSPRYKVAKRGQDVALRCDPISGHVSLFWYQQALGQGPEFLTYFQNEAQLDKSGLPSDRFFAERPEGSVSTLKIQRTQQEDSAVYLCASSSRQGTTGNTIYFGEGSWLTVV.

Many counts were recorded for this clonotype. The chain combines TRBV29-1 with TRBJ2-2; TRBD1 matches at 8 bases. Per the germline V gene, CDR1 is SQVTM and CDR2 is ANQGSEA. V gave up 6 bases and J gave up 0 bases; unmatched junction bases: 3. The length of the CDR3 is 14 residues. CDR3 residues: CSVRQGPNTGELFF. CDR3 DNA sequence: TGCAGCGTACGACAGGGGCCGAACACCGGGGAGCTGTTTTTT.

The V gene is TRBV20-1, the J gene TRBJ1-2, with D hard to call. Germline V gene data show CDR1 as DFQATT and CDR2 as SNEGSKA (reference sequence). The CDR3 length is 12 residues. V lost 0 bases and J lost 4, with 6 bases in between. The CDR3 is CSARELFYGYTF. The CDR3 DNA reads as TGCAGTGCTAGAGAACTTTTCTATGGCTACACCTTC.

DNA of the CDR3: TGTGCCAGCAGTGCCGCAGGGTGGAATGAAAAACTGTTTTTT. It encodes CASSAAGWNEKLFF. The chain has TRBV2 and TRBJ1-4; D is perhaps TRBD1 (5 bases). This CDR3 is built from 14 residues. Trimming cost V 4 bases and J 5 bases, with 11 bases left between them. The germline V gene has CDR1 SNHLY and CDR2 FYNNEI.

The chain joins TRBV29-1 to TRBJ2-7; 10 bases line up with TRBD1. The length of the CDR3 is 14 residues. The V gene's germline CDR1 is SQVTM and CDR2 ANQGSEA. J gave up 3 bases and V 5 bases, and 7 bases lay outside the gene matches. The CDR3 DNA reads as TGCAGCGTTCATCCCGGGACAGGGGACTACGAGCAGTACTTC. Amino acid sequence: CSVHPGTGDYEQYF.

The chain joins TRBV24-1 to TRBJ1-2; TRBD1 matches 9 bases. The V and J ends lost 5 bases and 2 bases, in that order; junction bases with no gene match: 8. This CDR3 region has 16 residues. Germline values: CDR1 KGHDR, CDR2 SFDVKD. The CDR3 sequence is CATSASPGQGNYGYTF. Written as DNA, the CDR3 is TGTGCCACCAGTGCTAGTCCGGGACAGGGCAACTATGGCTACACCTTC.

The V call is TRBV10-3, the J call TRBJ1-2, with TRBD1 identical over 8 bases. The CDR3 totals 12 residues. Germline-derived CDR1 and CDR2 are ENHRY and SYGVKD. With V trimmed by 8 bases and J by 7 bases, 6 bases remained unmatched. The CDR3 is CAIGQGATGYTF. CDR3 sequence (DNA): TGTGCCATCGGGCAGGGGGCTACTGGCTACACCTTC.

Comment on this clonotype: This clone may be a read error of a much larger clone one base away. The chain recombines TRBV7-6 with TRBJ1-1; perhaps TRBD1 as D (5 bases). V was trimmed by 0 bases and J by 1 base, leaving 9 bases between them. The germline V gene encodes CDR1 SGHVS and CDR2 FNYEAQ. The CDR3 consists of 15 residues. In nucleotides, the CDR3 is TGTGCCAGCAGCTTAGCGTCGCAGGGGAACACTGAAGCTTTCTTT. It encodes CASSLASQGNTEAFF.

The rearrangement links TRBV24-1 to TRBJ1-2; D gene uncertain. The CDR3 covers 13 residues. CDR1 and CDR2 (germline): KGHDR, SFDVKD. Trimming removed 7 bases from V and 4 bases from J, with 12 bases in between. CDR3 in DNA: TGTGCCACCAGCGTGAGCTCGGGCTATGGCTACACCTTC. Encoded protein: CATSVSSGYGYTF.

A word on this clonotype: One base away lies a much larger clone, so this may be a sequencing read error. The gene calls are TRBV10-3 and TRBJ1-4; tentatively, D is TRBD1 (5 bases). Germline loops: CDR1 ENHRY, CDR2 SYGVKD. The CDR3 has 15 residues. The V and J ends lost 8 bases and 5 bases respectively, with 18 bases between them. CDR3 bases: TGTGCCATCGCCCCAGGAGGCAGGGCGAATGAAAAACTGTTTTTT. Amino acids: CAIAPGGRANEKLFF.

This clonotype was observed a few times. V usage is TRBV12-5 and J usage is TRBJ1-4; D gene unclear. Trimming left V 9 bases short and J 1 base short, with 9 bases between. Germline assignment: CDR1 LGHNT and CDR2 FRNRAP. The CDR3 length is 13 residues. The CDR3 DNA follows: TGTGCTAGCGCGGGTGGAACTAATGAAAAACTGTTTTTT. Translation gives CASAGGTNEKLFF.

A note on this clonotype: The germline gene is not matched at one end of the junction; a read error may be the cause. The J gene is TRBJ2-6, the V gene TRBV7-9; perhaps TRBD1 as D (6 bases). Germline-derived CDR1 and CDR2 are SEHNR and FQNEAQ (reference sequence). CDR3 length: 15 amino acids. The CDR3 protein is CASSQGQPGANVLTF. CDR3 DNA sequence: TGCGCCAGCAGCCAAGGACAGCCTGGGGCCAACGTCCTGACTTTC.

This clonotype was seen many times. V is TRBV12-3 or TRBV12-4 and J is TRBJ1-1, with 7 bases aligning to TRBD1. V was pared by 4 bases and J by 7 bases, with 6 bases of the junction left unmatched. The CDR3 runs 13 residues. For the CDR3, the DNA is TGTGCCAGCAGTTCCGGGACAGCTATTGAAGCTTTCTTT. This encodes CASSSGTAIEAFF.

There are a few counts of this clonotype. V usage is TRBV11-1 and J usage is TRBJ2-6, with 13 bases that match TRBD2. The length of the CDR3 is 17 residues. Per germline, CDR1 SGHAT and CDR2 FQDESV (reference sequence). Unmatched junction bases numbered 1, after V lost 3 bases and J lost 2 bases. The CDR3 DNA reads as TGTGCCAGCAGCTTTGGACTAGCGGGAGCTGGGGCCAACGTCCTGACTTTC. Protein sequence: CASSFGLAGAGANVLTF.

This clonotype was observed once. This may be a read error, as it is one base from a much larger clone. V is TRBV10-3 and J is TRBJ1-5; D ambiguous. Germline loops: CDR1 ENHRY, CDR2 SYGVKD. The CDR3 contains 13 residues. V dropped 6 bases and J dropped 0 bases, with 6 bases sitting between them. The CDR3 is CAISSISNQPQHF. The DNA of the CDR3 is TGTGCCATCAGCTCAATTAGCAATCAGCCCCAGCATTTT.

This chain connects TRBV20-1 to TRBJ1-4, with a possible D match to TRBD1 (6 bases). Germline V gene lookup returns CDR1 DFQATT and CDR2 SNEGSKA (reference sequence). The CDR3 is 15 amino acids. Trimming stripped 6 bases from V and 0 bases from J, with 14 bases between. The CDR3 reads CSARGGGATNEKLFF. CDR3 DNA sequence: TGCAGTGCCCGAGGGGGGGGTGCAACTAATGAAAAACTGTTTTTT.

This sequence joins TRBV6-1 and TRBJ2-7; 7 bases align to TRBD2. Unmatched junction bases numbered 15, after V lost 8 bases and J lost 2 bases. Germline V gene data show CDR1 as MNHNS and CDR2 as SASEGT. CDR3 length equals 16 residues. CDR3 DNA sequence: TGTGCCAGCGGCTTAGCGATGAGCGGGGTAGCCTACGAGCAGTACTTC. Protein product: CASGLAMSGVAYEQYF.

This clonotype came up once. This chain uses TRBV12-3 or TRBV12-4 with TRBJ1-5; the D gene is possibly TRBD1 (5 bases). This CDR3 has 15 residues. Trimming removed 4 bases from V and 6 bases from J, with 16 bases in between. CDR3 region: CASSYSAGVFQPQHF. In DNA, the CDR3 is TGTGCCAGCAGTTACTCGGCGGGGGTATTTCAGCCCCAGCATTTT.

The chain is built from TRBV2 and TRBJ2-3; D gene uncertain. V was cut by 11 bases and J by 9 bases, with 18 bases left in between. CDR1 and CDR2 (germline): SNHLY, FYNNEI. The CDR3 contains 12 residues. DNA for the CDR3: TGTGCCGCACAGAGAGACCTCCTAACGCAGTATTTT. It translates to CAAQRDLLTQYF.

The chain employs TRBV5-4 and TRBJ2-7; D uncertain. Germline V lookup: CDR1 SGHNT, CDR2 YYREEE (reference sequence). There are 11 residues in the CDR3. Here the CDR3 reads CARRDLYEQYF. Here the CDR3 DNA reads TGTGCTAGACGAGATCTTTACGAGCAGTACTTC.

The chain has TRBV12-3 or TRBV12-4 and TRBJ1-2; 7 positions agree with TRBD1. The CDR3 is 16 residues long. V dropped 6 bases and J dropped 4; count of bases not matched to a gene: 14. The CDR3, as DNA: TGTGCCAGCAGGACAGGCCGGGACAGCTTTTCCTATGGCTACACCTTC. This sequence encodes CASRTGRDSFSYGYTF.

With respect to this clonotype: A much larger clone differs by one base, so this may be a read error. This rearrangement joins TRBV5-6 to TRBJ1-2; 8 nucleotides align to TRBD1. Germline V lookup: CDR1 SGHDT, CDR2 YYEEEE. The CDR3 contains 14 residues. In DNA, the CDR3 is TGTGCCAGCACGCCGACAGGGGTGAACTATGGCCACACCTTC. Translated, it gives CASTPTGVNYGHTF.

This clonotype showed up just a few times. The chain has TRBV25-1 and TRBJ2-3; D gene uncertain. Trimming shortened V by 2 bases and J by 4 bases, and 10 bases separated the two germline ends. Germline CDR1 is MGHDK and CDR2 is SYGVNS. CDR3 length: 14 amino acids. The CDR3 loop is CASSEDPAADTQYF. For the CDR3, the DNA is TGTGCCAGCAGTGAAGACCCGGCGGCAGATACGCAGTATTTT.

As concerns this clonotype: Its ends do not fully match the called genes, so a read error is possible. The gene calls are TRBV9 and TRBJ2-7, with 12 bases matching TRBD1. The CDR3 is 15 amino acids. Germline V gene lookup returns CDR1 SGDLS and CDR2 YYNGEE. CDR3 protein: CASRRGDRGLYGQYF. CDR3 nucleotides: TGTGCCAGCAGACGGGGGGACAGGGGGCTCTACGGGCAGTACTTC.